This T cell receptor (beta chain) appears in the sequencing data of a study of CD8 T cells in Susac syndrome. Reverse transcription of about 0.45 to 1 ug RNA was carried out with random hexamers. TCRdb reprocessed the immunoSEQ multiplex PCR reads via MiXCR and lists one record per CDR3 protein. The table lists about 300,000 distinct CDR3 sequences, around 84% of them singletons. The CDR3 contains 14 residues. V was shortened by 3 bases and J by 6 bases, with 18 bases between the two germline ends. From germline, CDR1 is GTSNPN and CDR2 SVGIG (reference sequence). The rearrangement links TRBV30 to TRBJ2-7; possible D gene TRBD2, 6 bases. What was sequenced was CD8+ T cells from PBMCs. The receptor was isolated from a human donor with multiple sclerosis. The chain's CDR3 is CAWRYLARSPEQYF. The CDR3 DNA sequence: TGTGCCTGGAGGTACCTAGCGCGGAGCCCCGAGCAGTACTTC.